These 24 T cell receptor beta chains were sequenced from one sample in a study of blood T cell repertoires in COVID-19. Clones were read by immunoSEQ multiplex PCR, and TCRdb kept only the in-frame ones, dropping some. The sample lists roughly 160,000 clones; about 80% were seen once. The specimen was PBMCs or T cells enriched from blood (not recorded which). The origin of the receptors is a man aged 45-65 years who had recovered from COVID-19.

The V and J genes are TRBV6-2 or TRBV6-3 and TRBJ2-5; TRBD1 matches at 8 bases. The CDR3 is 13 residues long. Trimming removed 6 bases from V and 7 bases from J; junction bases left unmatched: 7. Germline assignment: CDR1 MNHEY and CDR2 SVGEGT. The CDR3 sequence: CASSEDRVGTQYF. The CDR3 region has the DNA TGTGCCAGCAGCGAGGACAGGGTAGGGACCCAGTACTTC.

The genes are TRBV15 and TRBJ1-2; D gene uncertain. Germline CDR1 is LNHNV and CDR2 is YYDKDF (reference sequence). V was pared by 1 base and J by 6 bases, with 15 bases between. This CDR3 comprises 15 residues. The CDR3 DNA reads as TGTGCCACCAGCAGAGCTACAGAGTACGCTCATGGCTACACCTTC. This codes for CATSRATEYAHGYTF.

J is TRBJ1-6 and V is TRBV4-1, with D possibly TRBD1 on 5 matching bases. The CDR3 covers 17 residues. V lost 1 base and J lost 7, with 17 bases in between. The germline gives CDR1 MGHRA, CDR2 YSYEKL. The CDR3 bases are TGCGCCAGCAGCCAAGGTCCGGGGCGCGGGGGGAATTCACCCCTCCACTTT. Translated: CASSQGPGRGGNSPLHF.

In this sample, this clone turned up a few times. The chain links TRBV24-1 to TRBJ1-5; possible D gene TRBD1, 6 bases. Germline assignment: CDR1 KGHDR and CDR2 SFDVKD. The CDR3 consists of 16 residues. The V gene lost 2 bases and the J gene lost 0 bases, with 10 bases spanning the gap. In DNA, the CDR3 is TGTGCCACCAGTGATTCAACAGGGAGTAGCAATCAGCCCCAGCATTTT. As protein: CATSDSTGSSNQPQHF.

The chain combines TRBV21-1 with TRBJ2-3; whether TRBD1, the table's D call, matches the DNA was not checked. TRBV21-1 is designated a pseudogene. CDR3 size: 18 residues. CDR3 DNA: TGTGCCAGCAGCTCTTGGGGCCGAGACAGGGGGCTGACAGATACGCAGTATTTT. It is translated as CASSSWGRDRGLTDTQYF.

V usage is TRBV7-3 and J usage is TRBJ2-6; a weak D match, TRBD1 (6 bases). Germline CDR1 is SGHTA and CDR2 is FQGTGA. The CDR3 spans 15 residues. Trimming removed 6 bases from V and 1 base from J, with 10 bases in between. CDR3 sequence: CASSTQGSGANVLTF. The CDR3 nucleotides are TGTGCCAGCAGTACACAGGGATCTGGGGCCAACGTCCTGACTTTC.

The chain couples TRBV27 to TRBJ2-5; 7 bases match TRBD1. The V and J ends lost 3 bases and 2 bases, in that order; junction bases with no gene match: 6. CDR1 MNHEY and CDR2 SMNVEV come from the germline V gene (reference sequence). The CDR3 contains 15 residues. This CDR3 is CASSFTLDRQETQYF. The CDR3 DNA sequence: TGTGCCAGCAGTTTCACCCTGGACAGGCAAGAGACCCAGTACTTC.

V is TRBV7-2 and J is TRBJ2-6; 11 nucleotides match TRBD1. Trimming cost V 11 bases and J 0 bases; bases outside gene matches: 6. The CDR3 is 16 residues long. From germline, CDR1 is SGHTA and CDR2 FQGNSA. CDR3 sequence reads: CAGSGTGGSGANVLTF. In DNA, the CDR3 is TGTGCCGGGTCCGGGACAGGGGGCTCTGGGGCCAACGTCCTGACTTTC. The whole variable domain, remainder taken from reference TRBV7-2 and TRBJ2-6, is GAGVSQSPSNKVTEKGKDVELRCDPISGHTALYWYRQSLGQGLEFLIYFQGNSAPDKSGLPSDRFSAERTGGSVSTLTIQRTQQEDSAVYLCAGSGTGGSGANVLTFGAGSRLTVL.

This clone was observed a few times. CDR3 sequence (DNA): TGTGCCAGCTCAATGCAGAAGGGGGTGAACACTGAAGCTTTCTTT. This codes for CASSMQKGVNTEAFF. The chain links TRBV18 to TRBJ1-1, with D possibly matching TRBD1 (6 bases). The germline CDR1 and CDR2 sequences are KGHSH and LQKENI. The ends were cut back, 5 bases at V and 0 bases at J, with 13 bases in the middle. This CDR3 comprises 15 residues.

The chain's CDR3 is CASSDGDISPLHF. The CDR3 DNA is TGTGCCAGCAGTGACGGGGACATTTCACCCCTCCACTTT. The chain carries TRBV2 and TRBJ1-6; a possible D gene is TRBD1 (6 bases). Germline loops: CDR1 SNHLY, CDR2 FYNNEI. The CDR3 loop spans 13 amino acids. V was shortened by 3 bases and J by 9 bases, with 9 bases between the two germline ends.

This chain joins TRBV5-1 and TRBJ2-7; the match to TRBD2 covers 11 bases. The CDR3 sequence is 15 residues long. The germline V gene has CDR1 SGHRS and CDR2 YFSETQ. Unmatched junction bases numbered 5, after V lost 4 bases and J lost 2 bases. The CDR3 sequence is CASSLLAGGAYEQYF. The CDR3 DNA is TGCGCCAGCAGCCTATTAGCGGGAGGGGCCTACGAGCAGTACTTC.

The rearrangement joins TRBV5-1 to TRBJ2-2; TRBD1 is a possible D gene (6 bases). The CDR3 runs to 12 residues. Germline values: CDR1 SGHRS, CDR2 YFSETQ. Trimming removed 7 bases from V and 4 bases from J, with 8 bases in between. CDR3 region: CASGDTTGELFF. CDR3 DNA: TGCGCCAGCGGGGACACCACCGGGGAGCTGTTTTTT.

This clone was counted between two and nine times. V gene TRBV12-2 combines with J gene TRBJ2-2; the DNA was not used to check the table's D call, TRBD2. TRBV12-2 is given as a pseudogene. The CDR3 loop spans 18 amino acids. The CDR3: CASRPLLRGGRPGGELFF. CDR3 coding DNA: TGTGCAAGTCGCCCCCTGTTGCGGGGGGGCCGCCCGGGCGGGGAGCTGTTTTTT.

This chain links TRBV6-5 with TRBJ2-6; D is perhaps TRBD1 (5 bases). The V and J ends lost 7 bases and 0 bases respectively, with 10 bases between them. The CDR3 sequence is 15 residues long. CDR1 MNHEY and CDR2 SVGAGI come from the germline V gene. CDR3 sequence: CASNGASSGANVLTF. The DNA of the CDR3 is TGTGCCAGCAATGGGGCCAGCTCTGGGGCCAACGTCCTGACTTTC.

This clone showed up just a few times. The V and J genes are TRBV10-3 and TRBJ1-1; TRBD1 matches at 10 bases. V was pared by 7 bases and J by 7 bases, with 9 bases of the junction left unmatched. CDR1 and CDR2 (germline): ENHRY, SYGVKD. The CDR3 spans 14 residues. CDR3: CAITQTGGSYEAFF. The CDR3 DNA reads TGTGCCATCACCCAGACAGGGGGCTCGTATGAAGCTTTCTTT.

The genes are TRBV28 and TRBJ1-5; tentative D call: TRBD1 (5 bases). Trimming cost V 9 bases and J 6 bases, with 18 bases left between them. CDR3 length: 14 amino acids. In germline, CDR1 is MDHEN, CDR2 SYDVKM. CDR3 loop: CASGTLGLGQPQHF. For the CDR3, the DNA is TGTGCCAGTGGGACTCTCGGCCTGGGTCAGCCCCAGCATTTT.

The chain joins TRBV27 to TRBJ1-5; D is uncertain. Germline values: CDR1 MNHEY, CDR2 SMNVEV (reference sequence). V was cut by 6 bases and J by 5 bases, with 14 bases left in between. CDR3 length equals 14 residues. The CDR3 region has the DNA TGTGCCAGCAGGAGAAAACCCGCGGATCAGCCCCAGCATTTT. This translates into CASRRKPADQPQHF.

Here the CDR3 reads CASSFTREGFYTF. The CDR3 nucleotides read TGTGCCAGCAGTTTTACCAGGGAGGGATTCTACACCTTC. The chain employs TRBV27 and TRBJ1-2, with D possibly matching TRBD1 (5 bases). Germline assignment: CDR1 MNHEY and CDR2 SMNVEV (reference sequence). V was clipped by 3 bases and J by 10 bases, with 15 bases between them. The CDR3 spans 13 residues.

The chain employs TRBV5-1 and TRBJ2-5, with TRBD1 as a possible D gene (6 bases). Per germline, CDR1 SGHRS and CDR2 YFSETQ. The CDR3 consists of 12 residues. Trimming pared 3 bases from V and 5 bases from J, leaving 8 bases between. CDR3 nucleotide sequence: TGCGCCAGCAGCTCGCAGGGGGAGACCCAGTACTTC. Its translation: CASSSQGETQYF.

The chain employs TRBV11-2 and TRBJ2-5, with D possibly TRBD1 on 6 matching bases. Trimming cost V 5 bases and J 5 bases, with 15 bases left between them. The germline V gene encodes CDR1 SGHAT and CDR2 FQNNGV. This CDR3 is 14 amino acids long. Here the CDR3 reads CASSTQQGIETQYF. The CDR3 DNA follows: TGTGCCAGCAGCACCCAACAGGGTATCGAGACCCAGTACTTC.

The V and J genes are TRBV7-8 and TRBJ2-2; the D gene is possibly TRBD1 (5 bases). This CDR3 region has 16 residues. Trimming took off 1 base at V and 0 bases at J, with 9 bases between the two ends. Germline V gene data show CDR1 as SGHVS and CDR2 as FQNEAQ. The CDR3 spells CASSLEDRANTGELFF. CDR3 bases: TGTGCCAGCAGCTTAGAAGACAGAGCGAACACCGGGGAGCTGTTTTTT.

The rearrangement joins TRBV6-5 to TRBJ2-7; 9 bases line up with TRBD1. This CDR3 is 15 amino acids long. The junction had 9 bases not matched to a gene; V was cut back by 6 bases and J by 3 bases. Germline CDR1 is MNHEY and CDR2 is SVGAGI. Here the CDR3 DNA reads TGTGCCAGCAGCATACAGGGGGCTCCCCACTACGAGCAGTACTTC. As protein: CASSIQGAPHYEQYF.

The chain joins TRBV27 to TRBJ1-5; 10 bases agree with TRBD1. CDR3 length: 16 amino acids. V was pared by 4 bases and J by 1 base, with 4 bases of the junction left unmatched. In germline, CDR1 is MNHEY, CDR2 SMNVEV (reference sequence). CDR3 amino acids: CASSYRGQGSNQPQHF. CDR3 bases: TGTGCCAGCAGTTACAGGGGACAGGGGAGCAATCAGCCCCAGCATTTT.

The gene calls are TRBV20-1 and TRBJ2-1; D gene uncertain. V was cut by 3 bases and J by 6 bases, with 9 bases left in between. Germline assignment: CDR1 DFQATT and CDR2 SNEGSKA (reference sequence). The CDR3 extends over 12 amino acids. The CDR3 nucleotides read TGCAGTGCTAGTAGAATAGCCAATGAGCAGTTCTTC. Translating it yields CSASRIANEQFF.